The text below deals with one T cell receptor beta chain. Its antigen is not known. The data belong to a study of CD8 T cells in ankylosing spondylitis. The CDR3 consists of 15 residues. The V end lost 4 bases, the J end lost 5 bases, and 15 bases lay between the germline ends. From germline, CDR1 is SEHNR and CDR2 FQNEAQ (reference sequence). TCRdb re-analysed the 5' RACE reads in MiXCR, keeping a single row per CDR3 protein. This table holds under 450,000 distinct CDR3 sequences, 17% found once. Study-level findings and limits: Within ankylosing spondylitis blood, a TCR beta motif made up of seven to nine highly homologous variants appeared to be characteristic. Previous work reported some of these motif variants in the synovial fluid and blood of reactive arthritis.

Specimen: blood, either unsorted or a sorted T cell fraction (not recorded which). The TCR sequence derives from a male donor with ankylosing spondylitis. This chain connects TRBV7-9 to TRBJ2-1; D might be TRBD1 or TRBD2, each matching 5 bases. CDR3 DNA: TGTGCCAGCAGCTCTCAGGGCGGGCCTAACAATGAGCAGTTCTTC. Protein: CASSSQGGPNNEQFF.